Included here is one T cell receptor beta chain sequence, with context. Trimming shortened V by 4 bases and J by 6 bases, and 35 bases separated the two germline ends. Germline CDR1 SGHKS, CDR2 YYEKEE (reference sequence). The CDR3 contains 20 residues. The protocol was immunoSEQ multiplex PCR, while the TCRdb copy is restricted to in-frame clones and leaves out a portion. The data contain hundreds of thousands of clones, roughly 89% of them singletons. The record originates from a study of blood T cell repertoires in COVID-19. The source material was PBMCs or T cells enriched from blood (not recorded which). The sequence came from a woman aged 18-30 years who had recovered from COVID-19. This rearrangement joins TRBV5-5 to TRBJ2-7; tentatively, D is TRBD1 (5 bases). The CDR3 loop is CASSPRVVTGNSVLSPEQYF. In DNA form, the CDR3 reads TGTGCCAGCAGCCCACGTGTAGTAACAGGTAACTCTGTCCTATCACCCGAGCAGTACTTC. Combining the CDR3 with reference TRBV5-5 and TRBJ2-7 gives the whole variable domain DAGVTQSPTHLIKTRGQQVTLRCSPISGHKSVSWYQQVLGQGPQFIFQYYEKEERGRGNFPDRFSARQFPNYSSELNVNALLLGDSALYLCASSPRVVTGNSVLSPEQYFGPGTRLTVT.